This T cell receptor beta chain appears in the sequencing data of a study of cytomegalovirus exposure and HLA in healthy donors. The study's findings and limits: A list of around 150 TCR beta chains associated with cytomegalovirus was given. One later analysis, an examination of the 100 to 150 validation repertoires, found that first-cohort TCR clusters tended to co-occur in them.

Among the roughly 120 subjects of the validation cohort, separate from the approximately 700-subject first cohort, were the donors. Libraries were prepared by immunoSEQ multiplex PCR; TCRdb keeps only in-frame clonotypes and omits some of them. The repertoire consists of around 69,000 clones, with 96% occurring once and the leading ten covering about 4.6%. Remarks on this clone: What it recognizes is unknown.

This CDR3 spans 13 amino acids. Deletions cut 5 bases from V and 0 bases from J, with 6 bases between. Germline-derived CDR1 and CDR2 are MNHEY and SVGAGI. The material sequenced was PBMCs. The TCR comes from a woman between 18 and 29 years old in good health and CMV-seropositive. This chain connects TRBV6-5 to TRBJ2-3; D unclear. CDR3 region: CASSPLSTDTQYF. The CDR3 nucleotides are TGTGCCAGCAGTCCTCTCAGCACAGATACGCAGTATTTT.